This TCR beta chain stems from a study of identical twins. TCRdb reprocessed the 5' RACE reads via MiXCR and lists one record per CDR3 protein. The sample consists of 150,000 or so distinct CDR3 sequences, around 3.5% of them appearing once. This clonotype was seen many times. The CDR3 covers 11 residues. Germline-derived CDR1 and CDR2 are SGHNT and YENEEA. The V and J ends lost 5 bases and 7 bases respectively, with 5 bases between them. This TCR came from a man aged 18 to 29 in good health. The specimen was memory T cells sorted from blood. The V gene is TRBV11-3, the J gene TRBJ2-2; D remains unclear. CDR3 coding DNA: TGTGCCAGCAGCGAAGGCGGGGAGCTGTTTTTT. Encoded protein: CASSEGGELFF. Full variable domain (missing parts from reference TRBV11-3 and TRBJ2-2): EAGVVQSPRYKIIEKKQPVAFWCNPISGHNTLYWYLQNLGQGPELLIRYENEEAVDDSQLPKDRFSAERLKGVDSTLKIQPAELGDSAVYLCASSEGGELFFGEGSRLTVL.